The present entry profiles one T cell receptor beta chain with its context. The antigen is undetermined. The sample is drawn from a study of T-cell reconstitution after alpha-beta-depleted transplantation in children. General observations from the study: Diversity and T-cell counts at one year after transplant derived mostly from new T cells. Expanded graft clones numbering several hundred reportedly gave rise to alpha-beta T cells about two months after transplant. Where some patients showed high TCRbeta diversity at day 60, it came from recipient T cells and thymic progenitors that had survived.

Preparation of the TCRbeta library used unique molecular identifiers. TCRdb used MiXCR to reprocess the PCR reads, holding one entry per CDR3 protein. Of about 420,000 distinct CDR3 sequences in the sample, about a sixth were seen once. Looked up from germline, CDR1 is MNHEY and CDR2 is SMNVEV (reference sequence). The V gene lost 0 bases and the J gene lost 6 bases, with 7 bases spanning the gap. CDR3 length equals 13 residues. The clonotype comes from a boy younger than two who had a stem cell transplant for Wiskott-Aldrich syndrome, so the T cells may come from the graft donor. The sample was PBMCs, mostly from graft donor cells, taken 360 days after TCRalphabeta/CD19-depleted stem cell transplant. The chain couples TRBV27 to TRBJ2-3; D unclear. Written as DNA, the CDR3 is TGTGCCAGCAGTTTATCCCGACTTGATACGCAGTATTTT. Translating gives CASSLSRLDTQYF.